The 25 T cell receptor beta chains listed next were all sequenced from one sample in a study of blood T cell repertoires in COVID-19 (dated by TCRdb to 2019 to 2021). Library method: the immunoSEQ multiplex PCR assay. TCRdb re-hosts the immuneACCESS table, in-frame sequences only. Its copies lack some clones; in the studies checked, an unresolved V gene accounts for under half of them, and the cause for the rest is not known. This sample lists about 160,000 clones; roughly nine tenths were detected once. Roughly a sixth of the sample is in the top ten clones. Sequencing was done on a sample of peripheral blood. Receptors originate from a man aged 55 to 69 with active or convalescent COVID-19.

The chain couples TRBV19 to TRBJ1-4, with 9 positions matching TRBD1. The junction had 17 bases not matched to a gene; V was cut back by 6 bases and J by 6 bases. The germline gives CDR1 LNHDA, CDR2 SQIVND (reference sequence). The CDR3 is 18 residues long. The CDR3 protein is CASRNSLGRTGEYEKLFF. The CDR3 coding sequence is TGTGCCAGTAGGAACTCCTTAGGGCGGACAGGGGAATATGAAAAACTGTTTTTT. Drawing the rest from reference TRBV19 and TRBJ1-4, the complete variable domain is DGGITQSPKYLFRKEGQNVTLSCEQNLNHDAMYWYRQDPGQGLRLIYYSQIVNDFQKGDIAEGYSVSREKKESFPLTVTSAQKNPTAFYLCASRNSLGRTGEYEKLFFGSGTQLSVL.

The V and J genes are TRBV6-5 and TRBJ1-1; no firm D call. CDR1 MNHEY and CDR2 SVGAGI come from the germline V gene. V shed 0 bases and J shed 2 bases, with 7 bases lying between them. The CDR3 is 14 residues long. This CDR3 reads CASSYSGSNTEAFF. Written as DNA, the CDR3 is TGTGCCAGCAGTTACTCGGGGAGCAACACTGAAGCTTTCTTT.

The chain joins TRBV9 to TRBJ2-1; 13 bases align to TRBD2. Germline-derived CDR1 and CDR2 are SGDLS and YYNGEE. V lost 0 bases and J lost 7; bases outside the gene matches: 1. This CDR3 has 15 residues. CDR3 nucleotides: TGTGCCAGCAGCGTAGTACTAGCGGGGGGGAATGAGCAGTTCTTC. Translating gives CASSVVLAGGNEQFF.

This chain links TRBV11-3 with TRBJ2-1, with D possibly matching TRBD1 (5 bases). The CDR3 extends over 13 amino acids. The V gene's germline CDR1 is SGHNT and CDR2 YENEEA. The germline V and J ends were trimmed by 2 bases and 8 bases, with 10 bases remaining between them. The CDR3 sequence is CASSLTRVHEQFF. CDR3 in DNA: TGTGCCAGCAGCTTAACCAGGGTACATGAGCAGTTCTTC.

The gene calls are TRBV5-1 and TRBJ1-2; no reliable D call. CDR1 and CDR2 (germline): SGHRS, YFSETQ. This CDR3 spans 15 amino acids. The germline V and J ends were trimmed by 3 bases and 4 bases, with 16 bases remaining between them. The chain's CDR3 is CASSSVGGRVYGYTF. CDR3 coding DNA: TGCGCCAGCAGCTCGGTAGGAGGGAGGGTCTATGGCTACACCTTC.

The chain is built from TRBV27 and TRBJ2-1; possibly TRBD1 for D (6 bases). Between the trimmed V and J ends, which lost 6 bases and 0 bases, there was a span of 24 bases. The CDR3 is made up of 19 amino acids. CDR1 and CDR2 (germline): MNHEY, SMNVEV (reference sequence). The CDR3 bases are TGTGCCAGCAGGGCCGACAGGTCGGGGATAGAAAGCTCCTACAATGAGCAGTTCTTC. As protein: CASRADRSGIESSYNEQFF.

This clone has only one observation. The chain carries TRBV12-2 and TRBJ2-1; the table's TRBD2 call for D was not verified on the DNA. TRBV12-2 is deemed a pseudogene. The CDR3 contains 17 residues. CDR3 sequence: CASRLGRRLASGKIEFF. The CDR3 DNA reads TGTGCAAGTCGCTTAGGCAGGAGGCTGGCTAGCGGGAAGATCGAGTTCTTC.

V and J are TRBV15 and TRBJ2-3; 8 bases match TRBD2. V shed 5 bases and J 4 bases; nucleotides not matched to a gene: 14. There are 17 residues in the CDR3. CDR1 and CDR2 (germline): LNHNV, YYDKDF (reference sequence). The CDR3 DNA follows: TGTGCCACCAGCTCTTTCGGACTAGCCGGCGGGGCAGATACGCAGTATTTT. It encodes CATSSFGLAGGADTQYF.

The rearrangement uses TRBV5-1 and TRBJ1-5; 7 nucleotides match TRBD1. The CDR3 spans 18 residues. Per the germline V gene, CDR1 is SGHRS and CDR2 is YFSETQ. Unmatched junction bases numbered 12, after V lost 3 bases and J lost 0 bases. In nucleotides, the CDR3 is TGCGCCAGCAGCTCCCTCCGGGACAGAACGTATAGCAATCAGCCCCAGCATTTT. Its protein is CASSSLRDRTYSNQPQHF. The variable domain in full, completed from reference TRBV5-1 and TRBJ1-5, reads KAGVTQTPRYLIKTRGQQVTLSCSPISGHRSVSWYQQTPGQGLQFLFEYFSETQRNKGNFPGRFSGRQFSNSRSEMNVSTLELGDSALYLCASSSLRDRTYSNQPQHFGDGTRLSIL.

The gene calls are TRBV7-2 and TRBJ2-2, with D unresolved. Trimming stripped 5 bases from V and 1 base from J, with 11 bases between. CDR3 size: 15 residues. CDR1 and CDR2 from the germline V gene are SGHTA and FQGNSA. CDR3: CASSPTRQNTGELFF. CDR3 in DNA: TGTGCCAGCAGCCCGACCCGACAGAACACCGGGGAGCTGTTTTTT.

The chain is built from TRBV5-5 and TRBJ1-2; D possibly corresponds to TRBD1 (5 bases). Looked up from germline, CDR1 is SGHKS and CDR2 is YYEKEE (reference sequence). This CDR3 is 15 amino acids long. V lost 0 bases, J lost 8 bases, and 17 bases lay in between. CDR3 nucleotide sequence: TGTGCCAGCAGCTTGGCCAACATAAGGGGATTGGGCTACACCTTC. Translation gives CASSLANIRGLGYTF.

This clone came up a few times. This rearrangement joins TRBV6-2 or TRBV6-3 to TRBJ1-5, with D uncertain. This CDR3 has 16 amino acids. V gave up 2 bases and J gave up 2 bases, with 13 bases separating them. Germline V gene data show CDR1 as MNHEY and CDR2 as SVGEGT. CDR3: CASSYGEGRGNQPQHF. CDR3 bases: TGTGCCAGCAGTTACGGGGAGGGAAGGGGCAATCAGCCCCAGCATTTT.

The chain has TRBV19 and TRBJ2-2, with no clear D. This CDR3 is 15 amino acids long. V was shortened by 0 bases and J by 4 bases, with 9 bases between the two germline ends. Germline CDR1 is LNHDA and CDR2 is SQIVND (reference sequence). The CDR3 DNA is TGTGCCAGTAGTATAGAACTCAGGTCCACCGGGGAGCTGTTTTTT. Its translation is CASSIELRSTGELFF.

The V and J genes are TRBV4-2 and TRBJ1-5; 9 bases fit TRBD1. Germline loops: CDR1 LGHNA, CDR2 YNFKEQ. This CDR3 has 19 residues. The V and J ends lost 4 bases and 0 bases, in that order; junction bases with no gene match: 13. CDR3 in DNA: TGTGCCAGCAGCCGGACGGACAGGGGATCGGGGTATAGCAATCAGCCCCAGCATTTT. Its protein product is CASSRTDRGSGYSNQPQHF.

The CDR3 spells CASKFNLGDYGYTF. As DNA, the CDR3 is TGTGCCAGCAAATTCAACCTGGGAGACTATGGCTACACCTTC. V is TRBV27 and J is TRBJ1-2; D is unclear. CDR1 MNHEY and CDR2 SMNVEV come from the germline V gene (reference sequence). The CDR3 contains 14 residues. V shed 7 bases and J shed 3 bases, with 15 bases lying between them.

V gene TRBV7-8 combines with J gene TRBJ1-5; 7 bases agree with TRBD1. Germline CDR1 is SGHVS and CDR2 is FQNEAQ. V lost 1 base and J lost 0; bases outside the gene matches: 3. The CDR3 is 16 amino acids. The CDR3 loop is CASSLEGQYSNQPQHF. CDR3 nucleotide sequence: TGTGCCAGCAGCTTAGAGGGACAGTATAGCAATCAGCCCCAGCATTTT.

CDR3 in amino acids: CASSEAGTGRRYNSPLHF. CDR3 nucleotides: TGTGCCAGCAGTGAAGCTGGGACAGGGAGAAGGTATAATTCACCCCTCCACTTT. The chain employs TRBV6-1 and TRBJ1-6, with 9 bases that match TRBD1. Germline lookup yields CDR1 MNHNS and CDR2 SASEGT. The CDR3 loop spans 18 amino acids. J gave up 4 bases and V 0 bases, and 7 bases lay outside the gene matches.

The chain carries TRBV6-4 and TRBJ1-5, with D unresolved. The ends were cut back, 4 bases at V and 9 bases at J, with 13 bases in the middle. The CDR3 contains 13 residues. In germline, CDR1 is MRHNA, CDR2 SNTAGT. CDR3 sequence reads: CASSATTPGPQHF. The CDR3 DNA sequence: TGTGCCAGCAGTGCGACAACCCCAGGGCCCCAGCATTTT.

The genes are TRBV6-5 and TRBJ1-1, with 7 bases identical to TRBD1. CDR1 and CDR2 (germline): MNHEY, SVGAGI. J gave up 1 base and V 8 bases, and 7 bases lay outside the gene matches. The CDR3 loop spans 14 amino acids. As DNA, the CDR3 is TGTGCCAGCTTTCGGGACAGCGGGAACACTGAAGCTTTCTTT. Protein product: CASFRDSGNTEAFF.

This clone showed up just once. The rearrangement uses TRBV6-5 and TRBJ2-2; no clear D. The CDR3 totals 13 residues. V was trimmed by 5 bases and J by 4 bases, leaving 8 bases between them. Germline V gives CDR1 MNHEY, CDR2 SVGAGI. CDR3 in DNA: TGTGCCAGCAGTAGCGTTGGCACCGGGGAGCTGTTTTTT. It yields the protein CASSSVGTGELFF.

This clone was seen once. The chain recombines TRBV27 with TRBJ2-7, with D possibly TRBD1 on 6 matching bases. The V and J ends lost 5 bases and 2 bases respectively, with 16 bases between them. CDR3 size: 15 residues. Germline CDR1 MNHEY, CDR2 SMNVEV (reference sequence). CDR3 region: CASSKKQGRAYEQYF. The CDR3 DNA follows: TGTGCCAGCAGTAAAAAACAGGGACGCGCCTACGAGCAGTACTTC.

This chain joins TRBV25-1 and TRBJ1-4, with TRBD1 matching 8 bases. CDR1 MGHDK and CDR2 SYGVNS come from the germline V gene. The CDR3 length is 14 residues. The trim removed 6 bases at V and 8 bases at J, leaving 8 bases unmatched. The CDR3 DNA sequence: TGTGCCAGCAGGGAAGACAGGGGAGGGGAAAAACTGTTTTTT. It codes for CASREDRGGEKLFF.

V usage is TRBV19 and J usage is TRBJ1-3; tentatively, D is TRBD1 (5 bases). Between the trimmed V and J ends, which lost 7 bases and 0 bases, there was a span of 16 bases. Germline-derived CDR1 and CDR2 are LNHDA and SQIVND (reference sequence). The CDR3 length is 16 residues. The CDR3 loop is CASTLGWGGSGNTIYF. CDR3 sequence (DNA): TGTGCCAGTACCTTAGGATGGGGGGGCTCTGGAAACACCATATATTTT.

J is TRBJ1-5 and V is TRBV11-2; the D gene is possibly TRBD1 (6 bases). Trimming stripped 1 base from V and 11 bases from J, with 6 bases between. From germline, CDR1 is SGHAT and CDR2 FQNNGV. The CDR3 consists of 11 residues. The CDR3: CASSLGQAQHF. CDR3 DNA: TGTGCCAGCAGCTTAGGACAGGCCCAGCATTTT.

This chain uses TRBV10-3 with TRBJ1-4; 7 nucleotides align to TRBD1. V dropped 7 bases and J dropped 7; count of bases not matched to a gene: 12. Germline CDR1 reads ENHRY; CDR2 reads SYGVKD. The CDR3 runs to 15 residues. The CDR3 sequence is CAINPETGSGEKLFF. The CDR3 coding sequence is TGTGCCATCAACCCAGAGACAGGGTCGGGTGAAAAACTGTTTTTT.